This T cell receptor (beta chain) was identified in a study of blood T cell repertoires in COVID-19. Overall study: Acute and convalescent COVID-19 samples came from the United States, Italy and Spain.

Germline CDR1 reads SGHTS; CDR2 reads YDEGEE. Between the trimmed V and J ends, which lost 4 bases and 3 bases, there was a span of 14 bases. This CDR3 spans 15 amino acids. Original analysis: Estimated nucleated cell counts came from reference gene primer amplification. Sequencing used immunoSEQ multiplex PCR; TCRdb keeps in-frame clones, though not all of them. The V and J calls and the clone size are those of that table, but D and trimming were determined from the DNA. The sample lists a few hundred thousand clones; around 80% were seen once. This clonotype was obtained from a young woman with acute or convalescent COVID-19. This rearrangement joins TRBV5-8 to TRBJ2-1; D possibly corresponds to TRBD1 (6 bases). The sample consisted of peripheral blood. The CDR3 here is CASSPQGYVYNEQFF. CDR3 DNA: TGTGCCAGCAGCCCACAGGGATATGTCTACAATGAGCAGTTCTTC.